The subject of this entry is one T cell receptor beta chain. Its matching antigen is unknown. The record originates from a study of OX40 agonist ivuxolimab in advanced cancers. V dropped 2 bases and J dropped 6 bases, with 13 bases sitting between them. Germline loops: CDR1 MDHEN, CDR2 SYDVKM. The CDR3 has 14 residues. Profiled with immunoSEQ multiplex PCR; TCRdb holds only in-frame clones, not every one. The sample has roughly 70,000 clones; over 65% are singletons. The study, taken as a whole, reports: Clonal expansion was seen in CD4+ and CD8+ blood T cells by week 6 at 0.1 to 3.0 mg/kg.

The material sequenced was CD4+ or CD8+ T cells sorted from blood, taken in a trial of the OX40 agonist ivuxolimab. The sequence came from an adult with an advanced solid tumor such as melanoma, head and neck, liver or kidney cancer. The chain carries TRBV28 and TRBJ1-1; unclear D gene. CDR3 DNA sequence: TGTGCCAGCAGTTTAGATGGCCTAACCTCTGAAGCTTTCTTT. Its protein product is CASSLDGLTSEAFF.